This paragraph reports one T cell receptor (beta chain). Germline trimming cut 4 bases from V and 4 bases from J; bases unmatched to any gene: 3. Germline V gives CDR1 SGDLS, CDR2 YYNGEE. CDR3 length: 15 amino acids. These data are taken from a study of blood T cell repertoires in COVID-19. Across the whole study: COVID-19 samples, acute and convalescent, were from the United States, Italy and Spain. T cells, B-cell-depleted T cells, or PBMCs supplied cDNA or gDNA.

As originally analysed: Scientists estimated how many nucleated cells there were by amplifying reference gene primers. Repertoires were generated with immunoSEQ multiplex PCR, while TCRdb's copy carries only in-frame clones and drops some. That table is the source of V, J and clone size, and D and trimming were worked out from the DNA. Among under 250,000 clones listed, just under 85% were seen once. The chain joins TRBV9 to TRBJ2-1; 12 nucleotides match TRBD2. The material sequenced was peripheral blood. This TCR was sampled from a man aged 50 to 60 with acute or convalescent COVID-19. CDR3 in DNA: TGTGCCAGCAGCCCAACTAGCGGGGGGTACAATGAGCAGTTCTTC. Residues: CASSPTSGGYNEQFF.